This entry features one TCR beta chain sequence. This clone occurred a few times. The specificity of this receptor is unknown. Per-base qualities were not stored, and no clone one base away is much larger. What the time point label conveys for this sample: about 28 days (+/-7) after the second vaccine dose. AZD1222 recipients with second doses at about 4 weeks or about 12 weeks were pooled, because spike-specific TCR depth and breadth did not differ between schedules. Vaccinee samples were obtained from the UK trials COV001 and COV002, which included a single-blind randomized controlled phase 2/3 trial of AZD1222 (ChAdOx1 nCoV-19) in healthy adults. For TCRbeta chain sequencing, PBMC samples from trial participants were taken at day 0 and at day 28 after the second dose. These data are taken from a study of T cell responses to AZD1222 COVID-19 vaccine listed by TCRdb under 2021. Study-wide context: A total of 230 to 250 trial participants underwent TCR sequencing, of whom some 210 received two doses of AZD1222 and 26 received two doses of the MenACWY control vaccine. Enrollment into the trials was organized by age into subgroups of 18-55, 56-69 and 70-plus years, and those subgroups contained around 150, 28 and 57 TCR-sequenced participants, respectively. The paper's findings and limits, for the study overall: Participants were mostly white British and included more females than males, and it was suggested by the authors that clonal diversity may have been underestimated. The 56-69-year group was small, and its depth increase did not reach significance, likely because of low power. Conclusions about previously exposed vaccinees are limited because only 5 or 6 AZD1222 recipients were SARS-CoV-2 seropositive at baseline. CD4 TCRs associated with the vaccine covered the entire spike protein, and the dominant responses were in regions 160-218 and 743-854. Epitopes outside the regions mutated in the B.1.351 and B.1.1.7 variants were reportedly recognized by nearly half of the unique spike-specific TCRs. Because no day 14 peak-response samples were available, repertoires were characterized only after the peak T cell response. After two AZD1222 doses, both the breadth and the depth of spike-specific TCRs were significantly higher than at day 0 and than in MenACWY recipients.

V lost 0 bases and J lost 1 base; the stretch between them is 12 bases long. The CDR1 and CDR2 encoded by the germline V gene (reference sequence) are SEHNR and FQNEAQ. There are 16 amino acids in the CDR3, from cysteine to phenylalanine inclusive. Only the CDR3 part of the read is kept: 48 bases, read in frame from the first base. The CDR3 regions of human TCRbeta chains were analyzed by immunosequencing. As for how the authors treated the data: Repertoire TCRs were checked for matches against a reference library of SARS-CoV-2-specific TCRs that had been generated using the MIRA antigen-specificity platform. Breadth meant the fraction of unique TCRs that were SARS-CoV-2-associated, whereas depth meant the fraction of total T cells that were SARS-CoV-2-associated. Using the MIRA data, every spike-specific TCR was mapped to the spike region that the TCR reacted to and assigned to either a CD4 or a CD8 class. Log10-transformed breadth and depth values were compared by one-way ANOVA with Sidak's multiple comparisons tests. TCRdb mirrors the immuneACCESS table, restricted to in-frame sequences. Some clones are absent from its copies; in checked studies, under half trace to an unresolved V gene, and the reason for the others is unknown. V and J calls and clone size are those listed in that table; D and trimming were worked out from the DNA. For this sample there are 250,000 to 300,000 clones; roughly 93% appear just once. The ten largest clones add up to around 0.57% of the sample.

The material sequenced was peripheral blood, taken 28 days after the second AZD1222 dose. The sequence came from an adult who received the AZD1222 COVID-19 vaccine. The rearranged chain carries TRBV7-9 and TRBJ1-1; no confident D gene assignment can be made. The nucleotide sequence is TGTGCCAGCAGCTTAGCATTGGTAAAACCGAACACTGAAGCTTTCTTT. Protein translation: CASSLALVKPNTEAFF.